The 7 T cell receptor beta chains reported below all come from one sample, sequenced in a study of cytomegalovirus exposure and HLA in healthy donors. Researchers ran the PCR with 60 Vbeta and 13 Jbeta primers. Clones were sequenced by immunoSEQ multiplex PCR, and TCRdb holds only the in-frame ones, with some missing. This table holds about 160,000 clones. The sequenced material came from PBMCs. These receptors all stem from a man in his thirties or forties in good health and CMV-seronegative.

The chain combines TRBV6-1 with TRBJ1-1; possible D gene TRBD1, 6 bases. The CDR3 runs to 13 residues. The V end was cut by 6 bases, the J end by 2 bases, with 10 bases between. CDR1 MNHNS and CDR2 SASEGT come from the germline V gene. This CDR3 is CASRRTDNTEAFF. The CDR3 nucleotides are TGTGCCAGCAGGCGGACAGATAACACTGAAGCTTTCTTT.

The V gene is TRBV5-8, the J gene TRBJ1-2, with D possibly TRBD1 on 6 matching bases. The V end lost 4 bases, the J end lost 0 bases, and 13 bases lay between the germline ends. The CDR3 runs 15 residues. Germline-derived CDR1 and CDR2 are SGHTS and YDEGEE. The CDR3 spells CASSPRDKPNYGYTF. CDR3 coding DNA: TGTGCCAGCAGCCCCCGGGACAAACCTAACTATGGCTACACCTTC. Variable domain in full (rest from reference TRBV5-8 and TRBJ1-2): EAGVTQSPTHLIKTRGQQATLRCSPISGHTSVYWYQQALGLGLQFLLWYDEGEERNRGNFPPRFSGRQFPNYSSELNVNALELEDSALYLCASSPRDKPNYGYTFGSGTRLTVV.

This sequence joins TRBV2 and TRBJ2-7; possibly TRBD1 for D (5 bases). The CDR3 totals 13 residues. Germline V lookup: CDR1 SNHLY, CDR2 FYNNEI. The V and J ends lost 7 bases and 7 bases respectively, with 17 bases between them. CDR3 nucleotide sequence: TGTGCCAGCAACCGGGCAGGGTCGAGGGAGCAGTACTTC. Translated: CASNRAGSREQYF.

The chain joins TRBV30 to TRBJ2-7; 13 nucleotides agree with TRBD2. Germline V gene data show CDR1 as GTSNPN and CDR2 as SVGIG (reference sequence). CDR3 length equals 14 residues. V lost 3 bases and J lost 2; bases outside the gene matches: 1. CDR3 region: CAWRGLAGTYEQYF. CDR3 in DNA: TGTGCCTGGAGGGGACTAGCGGGGACCTACGAGCAGTACTTC.

In DNA, the CDR3 is TGCGCCAGCAGTGAGGGGACAGGGGGTAGGACCCAGTACTTC. The encoded protein is CASSEGTGGRTQYF. This rearrangement joins TRBV10-2 to TRBJ2-5; TRBD1 agrees at 11 bases. Germline CDR1 reads WSHSY; CDR2 reads SAAADI. V lost 2 bases and J lost 7; bases outside the gene matches: 3. This CDR3 spans 14 amino acids.

The rearrangement joins TRBV7-9 to TRBJ2-3; 10 bases align to TRBD2. Germline V gene sequence: CDR1 SEHNR, CDR2 FQNEAQ (reference sequence). The CDR3 spans 18 residues. Trimming at V came to 5 bases and at J to 0 bases, leaving 11 bases not matched to a gene. CDR3 sequence reads: CASSRSRGLASSTDTQYF. The CDR3 DNA reads as TGTGCCAGCAGCCGTTCAAGGGGACTAGCGTCTAGCACAGATACGCAGTATTTT.

The genes are TRBV2 and TRBJ2-7; TRBD1 matches 8 bases. CDR1 and CDR2 from the germline V gene are SNHLY and FYNNEI. Trimming at V came to 1 base and at J to 3 bases, leaving 2 bases not matched to a gene. The CDR3 is 14 residues long. The DNA of the CDR3 is TGTGCCAGCAGTGAAGGCAGGGGGCACTACGAGCAGTACTTC. It yields the protein CASSEGRGHYEQYF.